The rows below give T cell receptor beta chains drawn from one sample of a study of Tregs in tolerant kidney transplant recipients. Sequenced by immunoSEQ multiplex PCR; TCRdb stores in-frame clones only, minus some. Here the sample spans about 240,000 clones, about four fifths being singletons. Sequencing was carried out using CD4+ T cells from blood. Receptor source: a human donor in good health. Both conserved end residues are part of each CDR3. The order of the fields is D gene, V gene, J gene, CDR3 length, clone size, CDR3 protein, CDR3 DNA. A D gene is named only where the DNA matches it firmly. Some rows have no size entry. The others give once, few or many, or a class for an expanded clone.

D gene: TRBD1
V gene: TRBV5-4
J gene: TRBJ2-4
CDR3 length: 14
clone size: .
CDR3 protein: CASSSGQVGDIQYF
CDR3 DNA: TGTGCCAGCAGCTCGGGACAGGTCGGGGACATTCAGTACTTC

D gene: .
V gene: TRBV7-8
J gene: TRBJ2-3
CDR3 length: 12
clone size: .
CDR3 protein: CASSSNTNTQYF
CDR3 DNA: TGTGCCAGCAGCTCCAACACCAATACGCAGTATTTT

D gene: TRBD2
V gene: TRBV5-6
J gene: TRBJ2-1
CDR3 length: 16
clone size: .
CDR3 protein: CAGSLAGLAVGDEQFF
CDR3 DNA: TGTGCCGGCAGCTTGGCGGGACTAGCGGTTGGGGATGAGCAGTTCTTC

D gene: TRBD1
V gene: TRBV5-1
J gene: TRBJ1-2
CDR3 length: 14
clone size: .
CDR3 protein: CASSWDSSNYGYTF
CDR3 DNA: TGCGCCAGCAGCTGGGACAGCAGTAACTATGGCTACACCTTC

D gene: .
V gene: TRBV4-1
J gene: TRBJ2-5
CDR3 length: 18
clone size: once
CDR3 protein: CASSQVLVPGWPQETQYF
CDR3 DNA: TGCGCCAGCAGCCAAGTTTTGGTGCCGGGCTGGCCCCAAGAGACCCAGTACTTC

D gene: TRBD1
V gene: TRBV11-2
J gene: TRBJ1-1
CDR3 length: 15
clone size: .
CDR3 protein: CASSLAGTGGTEAFF
CDR3 DNA: TGTGCCAGCAGCTTAGCGGGGACAGGTGGCACTGAAGCTTTCTTT

D gene: .
V gene: TRBV5-4
J gene: TRBJ2-7
CDR3 length: 15
clone size: .
CDR3 protein: CASSRGTVSSYEQYF
CDR3 DNA: TGTGCCAGCAGCCGAGGGACCGTGAGCTCCTACGAGCAGTACTTC

D gene: TRBD2
V gene: TRBV2
J gene: TRBJ2-7
CDR3 length: 15
clone size: .
CDR3 protein: CASSEEAGGPREQYF
CDR3 DNA: TGTGCCAGCAGTGAAGAGGCGGGAGGGCCTCGTGAGCAGTACTTC

D gene: .
V gene: TRBV11-2
J gene: TRBJ2-1
CDR3 length: 13
clone size: few
CDR3 protein: CASTRKASSEQFF
CDR3 DNA: TGTGCCAGCACCCGTAAGGCTTCTAGTGAGCAGTTCTTC

D gene: .
V gene: TRBV9
J gene: TRBJ1-5
CDR3 length: 13
clone size: .
CDR3 protein: CASSDQGSQPQHF
CDR3 DNA: TGTGCCAGCAGCGACCAGGGGAGTCAGCCCCAGCATTTT

D gene: .
V gene: TRBV5-1
J gene: TRBJ2-2
CDR3 length: 15
clone size: .
CDR3 protein: CASSLGDINTGELFF
CDR3 DNA: TGCGCCAGCAGCTTGGGGGACATTAACACCGGGGAGCTGTTTTTT

D gene: TRBD1
V gene: TRBV16
J gene: TRBJ1-1
CDR3 length: 15
clone size: .
CDR3 protein: CASSQGQGGNTEAFF
CDR3 DNA: TGTGCCAGCAGCCAGGGACAGGGTGGGAACACTGAAGCTTTCTTT

D gene: .
V gene: TRBV2
J gene: TRBJ1-1
CDR3 length: 14
clone size: few
CDR3 protein: CASSDEGRDTEAFF
CDR3 DNA: TGTGCCAGCAGTGATGAAGGACGGGACACTGAAGCTTTCTTT

D gene: .
V gene: TRBV19
J gene: TRBJ1-5
CDR3 length: 16
clone size: .
CDR3 protein: CASTSFYRAFNQPQHF
CDR3 DNA: TGTGCCAGTACCTCCTTTTACCGGGCCTTCAATCAGCCCCAGCATTTT

D gene: TRBD1
V gene: TRBV6-1
J gene: TRBJ1-2
CDR3 length: 15
clone size: .
CDR3 protein: CASIQGGTATDGYTF
CDR3 DNA: TGTGCCAGCATACAAGGGGGGACAGCTACTGATGGCTACACCTTC

D gene: .
V gene: TRBV4-2
J gene: TRBJ2-1
CDR3 length: 14
clone size: .
CDR3 protein: CASSQDRGYNEQLF
CDR3 DNA: TGTGCCAGCAGCCAAGATCGGGGCTACAATGAGCAGCTCTTC

D gene: .
V gene: TRBV7-9
J gene: TRBJ1-3
CDR3 length: 15
clone size: .
CDR3 protein: CASSLFRVSGNTIYF
CDR3 DNA: TGTGCCAGCAGCTTATTCCGGGTCTCTGGAAACACCATATATTTT

D gene: .
V gene: TRBV5-6
J gene: TRBJ2-6
CDR3 length: 17
clone size: .
CDR3 protein: CASSPRGRSSGANVLTF
CDR3 DNA: TGTGCCAGCAGCCCGCGGGGCCGATCCTCTGGGGCCAACGTCCTGACTTTC

D gene: .
V gene: TRBV6-5
J gene: TRBJ2-7
CDR3 length: 14
clone size: .
CDR3 protein: CASSYQSSGYEQYF
CDR3 DNA: TGTGCCAGCAGTTACCAAAGTTCAGGGTACGAGCAGTACTTC

D gene: .
V gene: TRBV6-5
J gene: TRBJ1-6
CDR3 length: 13
clone size: .
CDR3 protein: CASRAGSVSPLHF
CDR3 DNA: TGTGCCAGCAGGGCAGGGTCAGTATCACCCCTCCACTTT

D gene: TRBD2
V gene: TRBV11-2
J gene: TRBJ2-2
CDR3 length: 16
clone size: .
CDR3 protein: CASSLTGTSVVGELFF
CDR3 DNA: TGTGCCAGCAGCTTAACCGGGACTAGCGTCGTCGGGGAGCTGTTTTTT

D gene: .
V gene: TRBV29-1
J gene: TRBJ1-2
CDR3 length: 12
clone size: .
CDR3 protein: CSVEDSGLHYTF
CDR3 DNA: TGCAGCGTTGAAGATTCTGGTCTCCACTACACCTTC

D gene: .
V gene: TRBV7-6
J gene: TRBJ2-7
CDR3 length: 14
clone size: .
CDR3 protein: CASSLSASSYEQYF
CDR3 DNA: TGTGCCAGCAGCTTATCGGCTAGCTCCTACGAGCAGTACTTC

D gene: .
V gene: TRBV27
J gene: TRBJ2-1
CDR3 length: 17
clone size: once
CDR3 protein: CASSSLGSGGTRNEQFF
CDR3 DNA: TGTGCCAGCAGTTCCTTGGGCTCGGGGGGCACTCGAAATGAGCAGTTCTTC

D gene: .
V gene: TRBV9
J gene: TRBJ2-1
CDR3 length: 13
clone size: .
CDR3 protein: CASSVEARNEQFF
CDR3 DNA: TGTGCCAGCAGCGTAGAGGCTCGAAATGAGCAGTTCTTC

D gene: TRBD1
V gene: TRBV5-1
J gene: TRBJ1-1
CDR3 length: 14
clone size: few
CDR3 protein: CASSLDSTGKEAFF
CDR3 DNA: TGCGCCAGCAGCTTGGACTCGACAGGGAAAGAAGCTTTCTTT

D gene: .
V gene: TRBV6-5
J gene: TRBJ2-5
CDR3 length: 11
clone size: .
CDR3 protein: CASSSTGDQYF
CDR3 DNA: TGTGCCAGCAGTTCCACGGGAGACCAGTACTTC

D gene: TRBD1
V gene: TRBV27
J gene: TRBJ2-1
CDR3 length: 17
clone size: .
CDR3 protein: CASSSAGTGGWFDEQFF
CDR3 DNA: TGTGCCAGCAGTTCCGCCGGGACAGGGGGCTGGTTCGATGAGCAGTTCTTC

D gene: .
V gene: TRBV5-4
J gene: TRBJ2-5
CDR3 length: 14
clone size: .
CDR3 protein: CASSGRGLRETQYF
CDR3 DNA: TGTGCCAGCAGCGGGCGGGGTCTGAGGGAGACCCAGTACTTC

D gene: TRBD2
V gene: TRBV7-2
J gene: TRBJ2-1
CDR3 length: 17
clone size: .
CDR3 protein: CASSFDKSGRALNEQFF
CDR3 DNA: TGTGCCAGCAGCTTTGATAAAAGCGGGAGGGCCCTCAATGAGCAGTTCTTC

D gene: .
V gene: TRBV5-8
J gene: TRBJ2-5
CDR3 length: 15
clone size: .
CDR3 protein: CASSPDRSYQETQYF
CDR3 DNA: TGTGCCAGCAGCCCGGACAGATCTTACCAAGAGACCCAGTACTTC

D gene: TRBD2
V gene: TRBV4-2
J gene: TRBJ2-1
CDR3 length: 19
clone size: .
CDR3 protein: CASSQDSGGGLSSYNEQFF
CDR3 DNA: TGTGCCAGCAGCCAAGATTCCGGGGGGGGCCTTAGCTCCTACAATGAGCAGTTCTTC

D gene: TRBD1
V gene: TRBV6-6
J gene: TRBJ2-3
CDR3 length: 16
clone size: .
CDR3 protein: CASSSVQGVGRDTQYF
CDR3 DNA: TGTGCCAGCAGTTCGGTGCAGGGGGTAGGAAGGGATACGCAGTATTTT

D gene: .
V gene: TRBV5-8
J gene: TRBJ2-7
CDR3 length: 14
clone size: .
CDR3 protein: CAVLRPGGNYEQYF
CDR3 DNA: TGTGCCGTGCTCCGGCCCGGGGGCAACTACGAGCAGTACTTC

D gene: .
V gene: TRBV18
J gene: TRBJ2-2
CDR3 length: 16
clone size: .
CDR3 protein: CASSPVGQTNTGELFF
CDR3 DNA: TGTGCCAGCTCACCAGTGGGACAAACGAACACCGGGGAGCTGTTTTTT

D gene: .
V gene: TRBV28
J gene: TRBJ1-2
CDR3 length: 12
clone size: .
CDR3 protein: CASSLSTEHYTF
CDR3 DNA: TGTGCCAGCAGTTTATCGACAGAACACTACACCTTC

D gene: .
V gene: TRBV12-5
J gene: TRBJ1-5
CDR3 length: 14
clone size: .
CDR3 protein: CASGLVNDNQPQHF
CDR3 DNA: TGTGCTAGTGGTTTGGTTAACGACAATCAGCCCCAGCATTTT

D gene: TRBD2
V gene: TRBV6-5
J gene: TRBJ2-7
CDR3 length: 15
clone size: .
CDR3 protein: CASSKLAGNAYEQYF
CDR3 DNA: TGTGCCAGCAGTAAACTAGCGGGGAACGCCTACGAGCAGTACTTC

D gene: TRBD1
V gene: TRBV7-9
J gene: TRBJ2-1
CDR3 length: 14
clone size: .
CDR3 protein: CASREGQGRSEQFF
CDR3 DNA: TGTGCCAGCAGGGAGGGACAGGGGAGGAGTGAGCAGTTCTTC

D gene: TRBD2
V gene: TRBV7-9
J gene: TRBJ2-5
CDR3 length: 14
clone size: .
CDR3 protein: CASRGGREGETQYF
CDR3 DNA: TGTGCCAGCAGGGGCGGGAGAGAGGGGGAGACCCAGTACTTC

D gene: .
V gene: TRBV5-1
J gene: TRBJ2-3
CDR3 length: 14
clone size: .
CDR3 protein: CASSLAPGTDTQYF
CDR3 DNA: TGCGCCAGCAGCTTGGCGCCGGGCACAGATACGCAGTATTTT

D gene: .
V gene: TRBV6-5
J gene: TRBJ1-5
CDR3 length: 12
clone size: few
CDR3 protein: CASRAPNQPQHF
CDR3 DNA: TGTGCCAGCAGAGCCCCTAATCAGCCCCAGCATTTT

D gene: .
V gene: TRBV5-1
J gene: TRBJ2-7
CDR3 length: 13
clone size: .
CDR3 protein: CASSLNRAYEQYF
CDR3 DNA: TGCGCCAGCAGCTTAAACAGGGCCTACGAGCAGTACTTC

D gene: TRBD2
V gene: TRBV5-8
J gene: TRBJ2-5
CDR3 length: 14
clone size: .
CDR3 protein: CASSAGLAGETQYF
CDR3 DNA: TGTGCCAGCAGCGCGGGACTAGCGGGTGAGACCCAGTACTTC

D gene: .
V gene: TRBV5-6
J gene: TRBJ2-3
CDR3 length: 13
clone size: .
CDR3 protein: CASSPLRADTQYF
CDR3 DNA: TGTGCCAGCAGCCCCCTCCGGGCAGATACGCAGTATTTT

D gene: .
V gene: TRBV30
J gene: TRBJ1-2
CDR3 length: 13
clone size: once
CDR3 protein: CAWSVHRNYGYTF
CDR3 DNA: TGTGCCTGGAGTGTACACAGAAACTATGGCTACACCTTC

D gene: .
V gene: TRBV30
J gene: TRBJ1-1
CDR3 length: 11
clone size: .
CDR3 protein: CAWRGSLRAFF
CDR3 DNA: TGTGCCTGGAGAGGAAGCCTACGGGCTTTCTTT

D gene: .
V gene: TRBV30
J gene: TRBJ1-3
CDR3 length: 13
clone size: .
CDR3 protein: CAWTFGSGNTIYF
CDR3 DNA: TGTGCCTGGACGTTTGGGTCTGGAAACACCATATATTTT

D gene: .
V gene: TRBV7-9
J gene: TRBJ1-2
CDR3 length: 14
clone size: once
CDR3 protein: CASSLATVVSGYTF
CDR3 DNA: TGTGCCAGCAGCTTAGCCACAGTGGTCTCTGGCTACACCTTC

D gene: TRBD2
V gene: TRBV5-1
J gene: TRBJ2-1
CDR3 length: 14
clone size: .
CDR3 protein: CASSLVVAGGEQFF
CDR3 DNA: TGCGCCAGCAGCTTGGTAGTAGCGGGGGGTGAGCAGTTCTTC

D gene: .
V gene: TRBV5-8
J gene: TRBJ1-4
CDR3 length: 9
clone size: .
CDR3 protein: CASSFGPFF
CDR3 DNA: TGTGCCAGCAGCTTCGGGCCGTTTTTT

D gene: .
V gene: TRBV7-3
J gene: TRBJ2-3
CDR3 length: 13
clone size: .
CDR3 protein: CASSLLSTDTQYF
CDR3 DNA: TGTGCCAGCAGCTTACTGAGCACAGATACGCAGTATTTT

D gene: .
V gene: TRBV29-1
J gene: TRBJ1-1
CDR3 length: 11
clone size: .
CDR3 protein: CSSSAAGEAFF
CDR3 DNA: TGCAGCAGCAGCGCGGCAGGTGAAGCTTTCTTT

D gene: .
V gene: TRBV6-1
J gene: TRBJ1-5
CDR3 length: 14
clone size: .
CDR3 protein: CASRGGLTDQPQHF
CDR3 DNA: TGTGCCAGCAGAGGAGGACTTACAGATCAGCCCCAGCATTTT

D gene: TRBD1
V gene: TRBV6-1
J gene: TRBJ1-2
CDR3 length: 14
clone size: .
CDR3 protein: CASSSDRRGYGYTF
CDR3 DNA: TGTGCCAGCAGTTCGGACAGGAGGGGATATGGCTACACCTTC

D gene: .
V gene: TRBV9
J gene: TRBJ2-1
CDR3 length: 14
clone size: .
CDR3 protein: CASSVQGTYNEQFF
CDR3 DNA: TGTGCCAGCAGCGTTCAGGGGACTTACAATGAGCAGTTCTTC